This TCR beta chain is drawn from a study of blood T cell repertoires in COVID-19. About the study: PBMCs, B-cell-depleted T cells, or T cells provided the cDNA or gDNA that made up the material.

The protocol was immunoSEQ multiplex PCR, while the TCRdb copy is restricted to in-frame clones and leaves out a portion. The sample yields 250,000 to 300,000 clones, under 90% seen once. Germline V lookup: CDR1 SQVTM, CDR2 ANQGSEA. The CDR3 has 13 amino acids. Trimming removed 3 bases at V and 8 bases at J, with 16 bases between. The chain joins TRBV29-1 to TRBJ1-2; no clear D. The sample taken for sequencing was PBMCs or T cells enriched from blood (not recorded which). The clonotype comes from a middle-aged woman who had recovered from COVID-19. CDR3 in amino acids: CSVDLHRTRGYTF. The CDR3 bases are TGCAGCGTTGATCTCCATCGAACGAGGGGCTACACCTTC.